This T cell receptor beta chain was recovered during a study of blood T cell repertoires in COVID-19 (dated by TCRdb to 2019 to 2021). About the full investigation: Samples from collaborators originated in the United States, Italy and Spain and spanned both the acute and convalescent phases of COVID-19. The material from the prospective study consisted of cDNA or gDNA derived from T cells, B-cell-depleted T cells, or PBMCs. Subjects who had been exposed to COVID-19, were actively infected with it, or had recovered from it provided the deeply sampled blood TCRbeta repertoires that made up the dataset. The repertoires were released in a freely available public database meant as a resource for research on the immune response to SARS-CoV-2. The samples were drawn from the first 160 participants of the ongoing ImmuneRACE study and from 1,200 or so subjects provided by 6 global collaborators. Nearly every sample came with metadata listing a de-identified subject ID, COVID-19 status, age in years and sex. Where HLA class I and class II types were available, the types were taken from metadata supplied by the sample provider, not from assay-based typing.

The immunoSEQ Assay, a bias-controlled multiplex PCR, was used to amplify TCRbeta CDR3 regions from genomic DNA. On the authors' methods: The number of nucleated cells in each sample was estimated from the amplification of reference gene primers within the assay. Sequence reads were collapsed and filtered to measure the absolute abundance of every unique TCRbeta CDR3 rearrangement. For each sample, productive Simpson clonality was calculated by taking the square root of Simpson's diversity index across productive rearrangements. Sourced from immuneACCESS, this table was stored by TCRdb with only in-frame sequences that have V and J called. A share of the clones is absent; for the studies checked, an unresolved V gene accounts for under half, and the remainder has no known explanation. For V, J and clone size, that table is used; D and trimming come from the DNA. Within this sample are around 140,000 clones, with 88% of them counted one time only. The ten biggest clones cover 2.5% to 3% of the sample.

In regard to this clone: The antigen it recognizes is unknown. Per-base qualities were not stored, and no clone one base away is much larger.

V is pared back by 3 bases and J by 5 bases, with 10 bases lying between the germline termini. Including cysteine and phenylalanine, the CDR3 has 13 amino acids. CDR3 DNA is the only sequence kept; it has 39 bases, read in frame from the first base. CDR1 and CDR2 (LGHDT, YNNKEL) derive from the germline V gene (reference sequence). Overall study outcomes, separate from this receptor: The amount of clinical and demographic metadata varied by source and participant and was provided uncurated.

One collaborating source in Seattle enrolled patients during active infection and followed them longitudinally through the course of disease. The collaborating institutions used their own protocols to collect whole blood in K2EDTA tubes. Collaborator samples were shipped for TCRbeta analysis as frozen whole blood, isolated PBMCs, or DNA extracted from either sample type. This receptor was identified in a human donor with COVID-19, enrolled during active disease. The donor label of this sample is uncertain. Sequenced: peripheral blood. The chain is encoded by TRBV3-1 (or the pseudogene TRBV3-2) joined to TRBJ1-1, and perhaps TRBD1 as D gene, on 6 matching bases. DNA sequence: TGTGCCAGCAGCCACGGAGGACAGACTGAAGCTTTCTTT. It encodes CASSHGGQTEAFF.